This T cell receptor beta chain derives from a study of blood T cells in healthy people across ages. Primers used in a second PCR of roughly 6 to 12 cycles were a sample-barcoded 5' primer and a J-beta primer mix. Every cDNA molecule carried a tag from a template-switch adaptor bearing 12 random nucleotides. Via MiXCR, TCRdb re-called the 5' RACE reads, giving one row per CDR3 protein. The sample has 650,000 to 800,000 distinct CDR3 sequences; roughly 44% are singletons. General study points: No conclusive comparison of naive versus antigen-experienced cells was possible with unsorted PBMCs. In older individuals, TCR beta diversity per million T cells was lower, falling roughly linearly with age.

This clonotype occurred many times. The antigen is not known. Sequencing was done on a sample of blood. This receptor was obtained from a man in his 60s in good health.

CDR3 coding DNA: TGTGCCAGCAGCGTAGGTCCCAACTTGGATACGCAGTATTTT. Translating it yields CASSVGPNLDTQYF. The rearrangement uses TRBV9 and TRBJ2-3, with D unclear. This CDR3 spans 14 amino acids. Trimming cost V 0 bases and J 6 bases, with 11 bases left between them. Germline V gene sequence: CDR1 SGDLS, CDR2 YYNGEE.